This T cell receptor (beta chain) was documented in a study of OX40 agonist ivuxolimab in advanced cancers. In terms of the full investigation: Ivuxolimab was an agonistic, fully human IgG2 monoclonal antibody directed against OX40 (CD134), a costimulatory receptor. In the dose-escalation cohort, 70% to 85% of patients were male, and the mean age was about 55 years, with a range of about 23 to 90. Intravenous ivuxolimab was administered to patients every 2 weeks at six dose levels: 0.01, 0.1, 0.3, 1.5, 3 and 10 mg/kg. Partial responses occurred in three dose-escalation patients, of whom one had hepatocellular carcinoma and two had cutaneous melanoma. Prior anti-PD-1, anti-PD-L1 or anti-CTLA-4 therapy was permitted, and checkpoint inhibitors had been received by under 50% of dose-escalation patients. The point of sequencing TCRbeta in the periphery was to test whether ivuxolimab changed TCR sequence diversity and drove clonal T-cell expansion. The monotherapy dose-escalation portion (N ≈ 50 patients) of the phase I ivuxolimab trial is reported in the paper. Among the approximately 54 dose-escalation patients, around 20 had hepatocellular carcinoma, roughly 15 melanoma, 9 renal cell carcinoma and 9 head and neck cancer. What the research found in general, with its limitations: In the 0.1-3.0 mg/kg groups, partial responders had among the lowest normalized peripheral clonal expansion, particularly in CD8+ T cells. Clonal expansion of both CD4+ and CD8+ blood T cells was observed from baseline to week 6 at doses 0.1 to 3.0 mg/kg. Low levels of normalized T-cell clonal expansion were also seen in some nonresponding patients. The antigen specificity of the clonally expanded peripheral T cells was not determined. After ivuxolimab, expanded clones were on average more numerous among CD8+ T cells than among CD4+ T cells.

Patients with autoimmune disease history or receiving systemic immunosuppression were excluded from the trial. Peripheral blood for TCR sequencing was collected from all dose cohorts at baseline, on cycle 4 day 1, and on cycle 7 day 1. Samples came from an open-label, multicenter, first-in-human phase I dose-escalation trial of ivuxolimab. The trial enrolled adults with locally advanced or metastatic head and neck squamous cell, hepatocellular, melanoma or renal cell carcinoma. CD4+ and CD8+ T cells were sorted separately from peripheral blood before TCR sequencing. Its CDR3 holds 15 amino acids, cysteine through phenylalanine. Of the read, only the CDR3 DNA is kept; its 45 bases are in frame from base 1. Trimming removed 1 base from V and 4 bases from J, leaving 13 bases between the germline ends. For CDR1 and CDR2, the germline V gene lists SGHAT and FQNNGV. This clone was seen once. What antigen it recognizes has not been identified. No much larger clone exists at a distance of one base, and base qualities are not known.

To sequence the TCRbeta CDR3 region, genomic DNA was isolated from the sorted cells. The immunoSEQ Assay was used for sequencing of TCRbeta CDR3 regions. TCRdb took this table from immuneACCESS and kept in-frame rearrangements with V and J called. Such tables lack part of the clones; where checked against another copy, unresolved V genes explain under half of the gap, and the rest is unexplained. This sample has 70,000 to 95,000 clones in its table, and roughly 88% of those were observed once. The biggest ten clones account for roughly 4% of the sample. This receptor was obtained from an adult with an advanced solid tumor such as melanoma, head and neck, liver or kidney cancer. The sequenced sample was CD4+ or CD8+ T cells sorted from blood, obtained in a trial of the OX40 agonist ivuxolimab. The sequence is built from TRBV11-2 and TRBJ1-1; matching of 6 bases hints at TRBD1 as the D gene. The CDR3 in this case is CASSLAGGAPTEAFF. The DNA sequence reads TGTGCCAGCAGCTTAGCCGGGGGCGCACCCACTGAAGCTTTCTTT.